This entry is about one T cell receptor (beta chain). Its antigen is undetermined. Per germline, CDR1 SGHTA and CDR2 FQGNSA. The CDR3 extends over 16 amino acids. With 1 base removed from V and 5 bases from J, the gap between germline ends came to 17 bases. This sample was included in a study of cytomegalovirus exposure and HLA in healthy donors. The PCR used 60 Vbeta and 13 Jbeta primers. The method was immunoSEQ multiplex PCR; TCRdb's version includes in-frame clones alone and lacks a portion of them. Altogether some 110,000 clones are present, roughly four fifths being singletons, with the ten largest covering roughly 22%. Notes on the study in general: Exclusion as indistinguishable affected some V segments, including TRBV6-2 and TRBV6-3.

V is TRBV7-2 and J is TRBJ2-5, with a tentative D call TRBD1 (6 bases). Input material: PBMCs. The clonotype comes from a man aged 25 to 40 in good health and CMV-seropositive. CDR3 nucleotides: TGTGCCAGCAGCTTAGGAGGTTCGACAGGTTGGGAGACCCAGTACTTC. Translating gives CASSLGGSTGWETQYF.